This TCR beta chain was retrieved from a study of cytomegalovirus exposure and HLA in healthy donors. The PCR made use of 60 Vbeta and 13 Jbeta primers. Assay used: immunoSEQ multiplex PCR; TCRdb lists only in-frame clones, some missing. This repertoire shows 150,000 or so clones, over 65% found once; its top ten account for around 6.8%. For this clone: Its matching antigen is unknown.

Study results and limitations: Highly shared sequence variants in one cluster were likely a sequencing artifact. Accurate prediction of most subjects' HLA-A and HLA-B alleles from TCR beta sequences was reported.

Sequencing was carried out using PBMCs. The clonotype was recovered from a man aged 40-49 years in good health and CMV-seropositive.

The CDR3 here is CASSLEGQGLQEQYF. The CDR3, as DNA: TGTGCCAGCAGCTTGGAGGGACAGGGGCTTCAGGAGCAGTACTTC. The chain employs TRBV5-6 and TRBJ2-7; 10 nucleotides line up with TRBD1. The CDR3 sequence is 15 residues long. Germline V gene lookup returns CDR1 SGHDT and CDR2 YYEEEE. Trimming took 0 bases from V and 7 from J; bases not matched to a gene: 7.